This is a list of T cell receptor beta chains from one sample in a study of cytomegalovirus exposure and HLA in healthy donors. Sequenced by immunoSEQ multiplex PCR; TCRdb stores in-frame clones only, minus some. The sample has tens of thousands of clones, approximately 96% seen once. Source material: PBMCs. All receptors come from a woman between 18 and 29 years old in good health and CMV-seropositive. CDR3s include the opening cysteine and the closing phenylalanine or tryptophan. D genes are given only for firm matches. Some rows mark clone size as missing; the rest say once, few, many or name a class of expanded clone.

v_gene: TRBV5-6
d_gene: .
j_gene: TRBJ2-3
len: 15
abundance: .
CDR3nt: TGTGCCAGCAGCTTGGCCCCAGGGGCGGGAGATACGCAGTATTTT
CDR3aa: CASSLAPGAGDTQYF

v_gene: TRBV6-1
d_gene: .
j_gene: TRBJ1-3
len: 14
abundance: .
CDR3nt: TGTGCCAGCGGAACAGGGATTTTTGGAAACACCATATATTTT
CDR3aa: CASGTGIFGNTIYF

v_gene: TRBV6-5
d_gene: TRBD2
j_gene: TRBJ2-1
len: 16
abundance: .
CDR3nt: TGTGCCAGCAGTTATATTTCCGGGACTAGGGGTAATGAGCAGTTCTTC
CDR3aa: CASSYISGTRGNEQFF

v_gene: TRBV4-1
d_gene: .
j_gene: TRBJ1-1
len: 13
abundance: .
CDR3nt: TGCGCCAGCAGCCAGGGGTGGGGCTCTGAAGCTTTCTTT
CDR3aa: CASSQGWGSEAFF

v_gene: TRBV2
d_gene: TRBD2
j_gene: TRBJ2-3
len: 18
abundance: .
CDR3nt: TGTGCCAGCAGTGTCCTAGCGGGTCAATACTTCGGTACAGATACGCAGTATTTT
CDR3aa: CASSVLAGQYFGTDTQYF

v_gene: TRBV28
d_gene: TRBD1
j_gene: TRBJ1-4
len: 13
abundance: once
CDR3nt: TGCGCCGGCGGACGGGACAGGGATGAAAAACTGTTTTTT
CDR3aa: CAGGRDRDEKLFF

v_gene: TRBV27
d_gene: TRBD1
j_gene: TRBJ2-7
len: 14
abundance: .
CDR3nt: TGTGCCAGCAGCCCGCGGTCAGGGGGCTACGAGCAGTACTTC
CDR3aa: CASSPRSGGYEQYF

v_gene: TRBV19
d_gene: .
j_gene: TRBJ2-6
len: 15
abundance: .
CDR3nt: TGTGCCAGTAGCACTGGGAGCTCTGGGGCCAACGTCCTGACTTTC
CDR3aa: CASSTGSSGANVLTF

v_gene: TRBV6-1
d_gene: .
j_gene: TRBJ2-5
len: 15
abundance: .
CDR3nt: TGTGCCAGCAGTTTTAGAGAGGGCGAGGTGGAGACCCAGTACTTC
CDR3aa: CASSFREGEVETQYF

v_gene: TRBV7-3
d_gene: TRBD2
j_gene: TRBJ2-7
len: 14
abundance: .
CDR3nt: TGTGCCAGCAGCCTCCGGACTAGCGGTGACGAGCAGTACTTC
CDR3aa: CASSLRTSGDEQYF

v_gene: TRBV19
d_gene: TRBD2
j_gene: TRBJ2-1
len: 15
abundance: .
CDR3nt: TGTGCCAGTACCTTAGCGGGGGGGCCCTACAATGAGCAGTTCTTC
CDR3aa: CASTLAGGPYNEQFF

v_gene: TRBV28
d_gene: TRBD2
j_gene: TRBJ2-1
len: 15
abundance: .
CDR3nt: TGTGCCAGCAGTTTACCGACTAGCGGTTACAATGAGCAGTTCTTC
CDR3aa: CASSLPTSGYNEQFF

v_gene: TRBV6-4
d_gene: .
j_gene: TRBJ2-4
len: 14
abundance: once
CDR3nt: TGTGCCAGCAGTCGCGACTGGCCCGGAAACATTCAGTACTTC
CDR3aa: CASSRDWPGNIQYF

v_gene: TRBV18
d_gene: TRBD1
j_gene: TRBJ2-5
len: 17
abundance: .
CDR3nt: TGTGCCAGCTCACCAATTGGGACAGTCCCTCTAGGGGAGACCCAGTACTTC
CDR3aa: CASSPIGTVPLGETQYF

v_gene: TRBV6-5
d_gene: TRBD1
j_gene: TRBJ1-2
len: 13
abundance: .
CDR3nt: TGTGCCAGCAGTTACTCGACAGGGGTTGGCTACACCTTC
CDR3aa: CASSYSTGVGYTF